The 30 T cell receptor beta chains in this list originate from one sample, sequenced in a study of CD8+CD57+ T cells in acquired aplastic anemia. Template material for TCR beta VDJ and CDR3 profiling consisted of genomic DNA. TCRdb itself ran the reads through MiXCR, one entry per CDR3 protein. The table shows about 180,000 distinct CDR3 sequences, with less than 55% occurring only once. Material for sequencing was sorted CD4+, CD8+, or CD8+CD57+ T cells (not recorded which) from PBMCs. These receptors originate from a human donor in good health.

V usage is TRBV4-1 and J usage is TRBJ2-7; D uncertain. V shed 4 bases and J shed 0 bases, with 13 bases lying between them. Germline V gives CDR1 MGHRA, CDR2 YSYEKL. The CDR3 is 15 amino acids. The CDR3 DNA reads TGCGCCAGCAGCCCCGTTGGGCCCAGCTCCTACGAGCAGTACTTC. Translated: CASSPVGPSSYEQYF.

With respect to this clonotype: Just one base apart from a much larger clone, this may be a read error. The CDR3 end shows no conserved phenylalanine or tryptophan, and so a read error is likely. V is TRBV9 and J is TRBJ1-1; D unclear. Between the trimmed V and J ends, which lost 3 bases and 3 bases, there was a span of 9 bases. CDR1 and CDR2 (germline): SGDLS, YYNGEE. This CDR3 is 13 amino acids long. In DNA form, the CDR3 reads TGTGCCAGCAGCGCCCAGGTGGACACTGAAGCTTTCTTG. It yields the protein CASSAQVDTEAFL.

The chain uses TRBV7-9 and TRBJ1-1, with D perhaps matching TRBD1 (5 bases). From germline, CDR1 is SEHNR and CDR2 FQNEAQ (reference sequence). V was shortened by 6 bases and J by 2 bases, with 10 bases between the two germline ends. This CDR3 is built from 13 residues. CDR3 bases: TGTGCCAGCAGACCCGACAGAAACACTGAAGCTTTCTTT. Translating it yields CASRPDRNTEAFF.

This clonotype showed up many times. This chain joins TRBV6-1 and TRBJ2-7; D possibly corresponds to TRBD2 (6 bases). This CDR3 comprises 14 residues. The germline gives CDR1 MNHNS, CDR2 SASEGT. V lost 6 bases and J lost 4, with 16 bases in between. For the CDR3, the DNA is TGTGCCAGCAGGACTAGTGGCCCCATTTACGAGCAGTACTTC. Protein: CASRTSGPIYEQYF.

The V and J genes are TRBV19 and TRBJ2-7, with D perhaps TRBD2 (6 bases). CDR3 length: 15 amino acids. V was clipped by 3 bases and J by 0 bases, with 12 bases between them. The germline V gene has CDR1 LNHDA and CDR2 SQIVND (reference sequence). CDR3 sequence (DNA): TGTGCCAGTAGTATTGGGCGGGGAAGCTCCTACGAGCAGTACTTC. It translates to CASSIGRGSSYEQYF.

In its sample, this clonotype was seen many times. The gene calls are TRBV7-9 and TRBJ2-3; D might be TRBD1 (6 bases). CDR3 size: 15 residues. V lost 2 bases and J lost 0, with 9 bases in between. The germline CDR1 and CDR2 sequences are SEHNR and FQNEAQ (reference sequence). CDR3 amino acids: CASSLLGHSTDTQYF. In DNA form, the CDR3 reads TGTGCCAGCAGCTTATTGGGACACAGCACAGATACGCAGTATTTT.

A few counts support this clonotype. The chain uses TRBV6-1 and TRBJ1-4, with a possible D match to TRBD1 (5 bases). The length of the CDR3 is 15 residues. CDR1 and CDR2 from the germline V gene are MNHNS and SASEGT. V lost 5 bases and J lost 8, with 18 bases in between. The CDR3 nucleotides read TGTGCCAGCAGTCCCCAAGGACACGCCGGAGAAAAACTGTTTTTT. It specifies CASSPQGHAGEKLFF.

At least ten counts were recorded for this clonotype. The rearrangement joins TRBV6-1 to TRBJ2-7, with a weak D call TRBD2 (6 bases). CDR1 and CDR2 from the germline V gene are MNHNS and SASEGT. The CDR3 is 16 amino acids. The V end was cut by 5 bases, the J end by 0 bases, with 17 bases between. As DNA, the CDR3 is TGTGCCAGCAGTCGCCCTGGGGGAGGCCTCTCCTACGAGCAGTACTTC. The encoded protein is CASSRPGGGLSYEQYF.

Remarks on this clonotype: The junction departs from the called germline gene at one end, perhaps through a read error. The V gene is TRBV9, the J gene TRBJ2-3; D is ambiguous. The CDR3 loop spans 16 amino acids. The germline V gene encodes CDR1 SGDLS and CDR2 YYNGEE. The CDR3 coding sequence is TGTGCCGGCAGCGTAGGCAGTTCTTCTAGCACAGATACGCAGTATTTT. This sequence encodes CAGSVGSSSSTDTQYF.

The J gene is TRBJ2-5, the V gene TRBV25-1; TRBD2 matches at 11 bases. This CDR3 contains 16 residues. Losses at the gene ends were 6 bases for V and 2 bases for J; bases not matched to a gene: 8. Germline V lookup: CDR1 MGHDK, CDR2 SYGVNS. The CDR3 nucleotides read TGTGCCAGCAGCTCCGGGACTAGCGGATGGCAAGAGACCCAGTACTTC. Residues: CASSSGTSGWQETQYF.

This chain joins TRBV10-3 and TRBJ1-6; D is possibly TRBD1 (5 bases). V was pared by 11 bases and J by 7 bases, with 18 bases between. In germline, CDR1 is ENHRY, CDR2 SYGVKD. This CDR3 has 14 residues. The CDR3 sequence: CAVTGTDGNSPLHF. CDR3 bases: TGTGCCGTTACCGGGACCGATGGGAATTCACCCCTCCACTTT.

Worth noting for this clonotype: The junction departs from germline at one end; a sequencing error may be responsible. This CDR3 reads CASSEIPPNGGRGNEPFF. CDR3 DNA: TGTGCCAGCAGCGAGATTCCCCCCAATGGCGGGAGAGGGAATGAGCCGTTCTTC. The chain has TRBV13 and TRBJ2-1; 7 nucleotides align to TRBD2. This CDR3 contains 18 residues. Germline V CDR1 and CDR2: PRHDT, FYEKMQ (reference sequence).

This clonotype showed up just a few times. V usage is TRBV29-1 and J usage is TRBJ2-3; 10 bases agree with TRBD2. This CDR3 has 14 residues. Trimming took 1 base from V and 4 from J; bases not matched to a gene: 2. Germline V gene data show CDR1 as SQVTM and CDR2 as ANQGSEA. Written as DNA, the CDR3 is TGCAGCGTTGAAGGTCTAGCGGGAGCAGATACGCAGTATTTT. Translated: CSVEGLAGADTQYF.

V gene TRBV29-1 combines with J gene TRBJ2-1; TRBD2 agrees at 14 bases. CDR1 SQVTM and CDR2 ANQGSEA come from the germline V gene. The CDR3 is made up of 15 amino acids. V dropped 3 bases and J dropped 5; count of bases not matched to a gene: 3. Here the CDR3 reads CSVERLAGGDNEQFF. In DNA form, the CDR3 reads TGCAGCGTTGAGCGACTAGCGGGAGGGGACAATGAGCAGTTCTTC.

CDR3 nucleotide sequence: TGTGCCAGTAGATCCTACGCCAGGGACAATGAGCAGTTCTTC. As protein: CASRSYARDNEQFF. The chain is built from TRBV19 and TRBJ2-1; TRBD1 might be the D (5 bases). The CDR3 runs to 14 residues. CDR1 LNHDA and CDR2 SQIVND come from the germline V gene (reference sequence). Trimming shortened V by 6 bases and J by 5 bases, and 14 bases separated the two germline ends.

This clonotype was recorded a few times. CDR3 sequence (DNA): TGCAGTGCTAGCCCTGGGGGTGGTGGCTACACCTTC. It codes for CSASPGGGGYTF. This chain connects TRBV20-1 to TRBJ1-2; D might be TRBD1 (5 bases). The CDR3 has 12 amino acids. Deletions cut 3 bases from V and 7 bases from J, with 12 bases between. Germline V gene data show CDR1 as DFQATT and CDR2 as SNEGSKA (reference sequence).

V is TRBV28 and J is TRBJ1-3; D unresolved. Germline lookup yields CDR1 MDHEN and CDR2 SYDVKM. V was cut by 8 bases and J by 4 bases, with 12 bases left in between. The CDR3 runs to 13 residues. In DNA, the CDR3 is TGTGCCAGCGGGCGGCTGCAGGGAAACACCATATATTTT. Amino acids: CASGRLQGNTIYF.

A single count supports this clonotype. This chain links TRBV29-1 with TRBJ2-1; D is possibly TRBD1 (6 bases). This CDR3 spans 11 amino acids. V was cut by 6 bases and J by 8 bases, with 11 bases left in between. CDR1 and CDR2 (germline): SQVTM, ANQGSEA. The CDR3 sequence: CSVYRDYEQFF. The CDR3, as DNA: TGCAGCGTCTACAGGGATTATGAGCAGTTCTTC.

This chain links TRBV5-4 with TRBJ2-7; no clear D gene. Germline V gene sequence: CDR1 SGHNT, CDR2 YYREEE (reference sequence). The V end lost 7 bases, the J end lost 2 bases, and 16 bases lay between the germline ends. The CDR3 covers 14 residues. The CDR3 nucleotides read TGTGCCAGCCGCAATGGGCTACCTGCCTACGAGCAGTACTTC. Amino acid sequence: CASRNGLPAYEQYF.

This clonotype was seen at least ten times. The chain joins TRBV24-1 to TRBJ1-5, with D unclear. This CDR3 has 13 amino acids. CDR1 KGHDR and CDR2 SFDVKD come from the germline V gene. The V and J ends lost 5 bases and 5 bases respectively, with 9 bases between them. CDR3 in amino acids: CATSGGVYQPQHF. The CDR3 region has the DNA TGTGCCACCAGTGGGGGTGTTTATCAGCCCCAGCATTTT.

Ten or more counts support this clonotype. This sequence joins TRBV20-1 and TRBJ2-3, with D perhaps matching TRBD1 (7 bases). The germline CDR1 and CDR2 sequences are DFQATT and SNEGSKA (reference sequence). This CDR3 is 17 amino acids long. V gave up 3 bases and J gave up 2 bases, with 21 bases separating them. DNA for the CDR3: TGCAGTGCTAGTCCCCGGAACCAGGGGGGATACACAGATACGCAGTATTTT. Protein sequence: CSASPRNQGGYTDTQYF.

On this clonotype itself: This clone may be a read error of a much larger clone one base away. This rearrangement joins TRBV10-3 to TRBJ2-7, with D perhaps TRBD1 (5 bases). Germline lookup yields CDR1 ENHRY and CDR2 SYGVKD. The CDR3 contains 13 residues. Trimming took off 10 bases at V and 5 bases at J, with 18 bases between the two ends. The CDR3 sequence is CASREQEINEQYF. The CDR3 DNA follows: TGTGCCAGCAGAGAACAGGAAATCAACGAGCAGTACTTC.

The chain links TRBV7-6 to TRBJ2-2; no reliable D call. V dropped 3 bases and J dropped 7 bases, with 6 bases sitting between them. This CDR3 comprises 12 residues. Germline-derived CDR1 and CDR2 are SGHVS and FNYEAQ. The CDR3 loop reads CASSFGDGELFF. Here the CDR3 DNA reads TGTGCCAGCAGCTTTGGAGACGGGGAGCTGTTTTTT.

This clonotype was detected ten times or more. The chain carries TRBV20-1 and TRBJ2-5; D ambiguous. V shed 8 bases and J shed 2 bases, with 15 bases lying between them. The germline V gene has CDR1 DFQATT and CDR2 SNEGSKA (reference sequence). This CDR3 has 13 amino acids. This CDR3 reads CSTNILFQETQYF. CDR3 sequence (DNA): TGCAGTACAAACATACTATTTCAAGAGACCCAGTACTTC.

This rearrangement joins TRBV5-1 to TRBJ1-6; D call uncertain. Trimming pared 1 base from V and 11 bases from J, leaving 13 bases between. This CDR3 has 14 amino acids. Germline V gene lookup returns CDR1 SGHRS and CDR2 YFSETQ. The CDR3 sequence is CASSLTSERAPLHF. CDR3 in DNA: TGCGCCAGCAGCTTGACATCGGAGAGGGCACCCCTCCACTTT. Looking up the rest from reference TRBV5-1 and TRBJ1-6 gives the full variable domain: KAGVTQTPRYLIKTRGQQVTLSCSPISGHRSVSWYQQTPGQGLQFLFEYFSETQRNKGNFPGRFSGRQFSNSRSEMNVSTLELGDSALYLCASSLTSERAPLHFGNGTRLTVT.

The rearrangement uses TRBV6-1 and TRBJ1-2; D is uncertain. The CDR3 length is 15 residues. In germline, CDR1 is MNHNS, CDR2 SASEGT. Trimming stripped 2 bases from V and 1 base from J, with 11 bases between. The CDR3 DNA is TGTGCCAGCAGTGAAAGTACACCTAGTAACTATGGCTACACCTTC. Amino acids: CASSESTPSNYGYTF.

The chain has TRBV5-1 and TRBJ1-2, with a tentative D call TRBD1 (6 bases). V was shortened by 0 bases and J by 8 bases, with 14 bases between the two germline ends. The CDR3 consists of 14 residues. Per the germline V gene, CDR1 is SGHRS and CDR2 is YFSETQ. The CDR3, as DNA: TGCGCCAGCAGCTTGGCGGGCAGGGGAGGAGGCTACACCTTC. Translated, it gives CASSLAGRGGGYTF.

This clonotype occurred many times. This sequence joins TRBV5-6 and TRBJ2-7; tentatively, D is TRBD1 (5 bases). The CDR3 has 14 residues. Trimming stripped 2 bases from V and 5 bases from J, with 14 bases between. Looked up from germline, CDR1 is SGHDT and CDR2 is YYEEEE. CDR3 protein: CASSFFQGGDEQYF. For the CDR3, the DNA is TGTGCCAGCAGCTTTTTTCAGGGTGGCGACGAGCAGTACTTC. Using reference TRBV5-6 and TRBJ2-7 for the parts outside the CDR3, the full variable domain is DAGVTQSPTHLIKTRGQQVTLRCSPKSGHDTVSWYQQALGQGPQFIFQYYEEEERQRGNFPDRFSGHQFPNYSSELNVNALLLGDSALYLCASSFFQGGDEQYFGPGTRLTVT.

The CDR3 here is CASSRDRGGYEQYF. The CDR3 nucleotides are TGTGCCAGCAGCAGAGACAGGGGTGGCTACGAGCAGTACTTC. The V and J genes are TRBV7-2 and TRBJ2-7, with 8 bases matching TRBD1. V dropped 5 bases and J dropped 3; count of bases not matched to a gene: 6. The CDR3 covers 14 residues. The germline V gene has CDR1 SGHTA and CDR2 FQGNSA.

This clonotype was found many times. The J gene is TRBJ2-3, the V gene TRBV19, with 8 bases identical to TRBD2. Germline trimming cut 8 bases from V and 6 bases from J; bases unmatched to any gene: 13. The CDR3 is made up of 15 amino acids. Looked up from germline, CDR1 is LNHDA and CDR2 is SQIVND (reference sequence). The CDR3 DNA sequence: TGTGCCAGTCGCGCGAGCGGGAGAACTGGGGATACGCAGTATTTT. Residues: CASRASGRTGDTQYF.